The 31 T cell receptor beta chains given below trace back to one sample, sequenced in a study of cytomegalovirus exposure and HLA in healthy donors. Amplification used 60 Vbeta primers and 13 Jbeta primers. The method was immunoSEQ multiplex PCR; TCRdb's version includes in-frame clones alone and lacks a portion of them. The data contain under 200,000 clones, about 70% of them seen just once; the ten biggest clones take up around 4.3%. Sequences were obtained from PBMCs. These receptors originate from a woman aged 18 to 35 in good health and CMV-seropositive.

This chain's CDR3 is CASSSDSNQETQYF. DNA of the CDR3: TGTGCCAGCAGCTCTGACAGCAACCAAGAGACCCAGTACTTC. The chain couples TRBV7-8 to TRBJ2-5; D is perhaps TRBD1 (5 bases). The CDR3 has 14 amino acids. Germline loops: CDR1 SGHVS, CDR2 FQNEAQ. V lost 4 bases to trimming and J lost 0 bases, with 9 bases between them.

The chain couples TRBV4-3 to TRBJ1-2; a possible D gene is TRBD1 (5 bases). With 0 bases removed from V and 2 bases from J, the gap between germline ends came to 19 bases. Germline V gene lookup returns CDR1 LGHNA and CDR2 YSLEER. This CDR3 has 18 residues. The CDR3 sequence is CASSQDRAGTALNYGYTF. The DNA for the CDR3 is TGCGCCAGCAGCCAAGATAGGGCGGGGACTGCACTAAACTATGGCTACACCTTC.

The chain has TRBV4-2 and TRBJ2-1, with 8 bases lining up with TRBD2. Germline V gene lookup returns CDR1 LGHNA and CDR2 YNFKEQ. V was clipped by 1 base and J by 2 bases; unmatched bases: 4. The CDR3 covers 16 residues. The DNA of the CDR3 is TGTGCCAGCAGCCAAGCGATGCGGGGGGCCTACAATGAGCAGTTCTTC. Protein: CASSQAMRGAYNEQFF.

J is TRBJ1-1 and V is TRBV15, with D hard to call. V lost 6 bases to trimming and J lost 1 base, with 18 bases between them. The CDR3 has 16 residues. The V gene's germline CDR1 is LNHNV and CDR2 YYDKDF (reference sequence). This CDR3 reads CATSTLLGLGNTEAFF. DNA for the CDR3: TGTGCCACCAGTACTCTCCTTGGACTGGGGAACACTGAAGCTTTCTTT.

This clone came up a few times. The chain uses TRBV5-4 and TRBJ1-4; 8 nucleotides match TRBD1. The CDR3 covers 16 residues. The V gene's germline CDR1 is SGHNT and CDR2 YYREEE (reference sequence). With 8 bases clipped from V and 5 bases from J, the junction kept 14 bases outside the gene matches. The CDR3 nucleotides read TGTGCCAGAAACCGGGCAGGGGGCATGGGGAATGAAAAACTGTTTTTT. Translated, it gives CARNRAGGMGNEKLFF. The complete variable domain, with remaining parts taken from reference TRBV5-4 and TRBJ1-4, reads ETGVTQSPTHLIKTRGQQVTLRCSSQSGHNTVSWYQQALGQGPQFIFQYYREEENGRGNFPPRFSGLQFPNYSSELNVNALELDDSALYLCARNRAGGMGNEKLFFGSGTQLSVL.

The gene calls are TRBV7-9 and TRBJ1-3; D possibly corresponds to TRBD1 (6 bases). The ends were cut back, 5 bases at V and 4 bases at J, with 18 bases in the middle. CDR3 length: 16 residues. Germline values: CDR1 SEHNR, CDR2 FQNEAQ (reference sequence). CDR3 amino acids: CASSNNHRVRGNTIYF. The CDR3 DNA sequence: TGTGCCAGCAGCAACAACCACAGGGTTCGAGGAAACACCATATATTTT.

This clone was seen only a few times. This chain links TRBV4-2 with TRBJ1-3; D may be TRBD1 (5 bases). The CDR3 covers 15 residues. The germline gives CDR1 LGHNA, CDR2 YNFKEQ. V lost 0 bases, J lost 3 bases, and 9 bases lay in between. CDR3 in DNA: TGTGCCAGCAGCCAAGATCAGGGCTATGGAAACACCATATATTTT. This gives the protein CASSQDQGYGNTIYF.

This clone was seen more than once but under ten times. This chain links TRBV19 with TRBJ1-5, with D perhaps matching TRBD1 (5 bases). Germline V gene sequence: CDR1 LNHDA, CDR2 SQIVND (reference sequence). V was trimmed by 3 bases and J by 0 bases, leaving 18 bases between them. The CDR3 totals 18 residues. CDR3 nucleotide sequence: TGTGCCAGTAGTATCCGGAGCTTCAGGGTGTATAGCAATCAGCCCCAGCATTTT. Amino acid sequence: CASSIRSFRVYSNQPQHF.

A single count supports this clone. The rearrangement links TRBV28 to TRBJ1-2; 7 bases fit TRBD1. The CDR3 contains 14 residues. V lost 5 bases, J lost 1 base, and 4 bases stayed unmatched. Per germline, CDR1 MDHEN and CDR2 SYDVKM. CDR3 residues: CASSGAGGNYGYTF. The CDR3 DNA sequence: TGTGCCAGCAGTGGGGCAGGGGGTAACTATGGCTACACCTTC.

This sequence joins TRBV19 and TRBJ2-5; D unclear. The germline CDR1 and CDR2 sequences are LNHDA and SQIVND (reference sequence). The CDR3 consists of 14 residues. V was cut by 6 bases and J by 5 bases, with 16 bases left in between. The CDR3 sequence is CASSRLVERETQYF. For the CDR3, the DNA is TGTGCCAGTAGCCGACTGGTTGAACGGGAGACCCAGTACTTC.

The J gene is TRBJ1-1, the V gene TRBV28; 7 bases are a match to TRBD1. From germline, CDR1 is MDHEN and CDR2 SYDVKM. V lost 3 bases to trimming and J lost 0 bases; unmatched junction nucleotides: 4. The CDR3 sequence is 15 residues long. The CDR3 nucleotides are TGTGCCAGCAGTTTGTTACAGGGGATGAACACTGAAGCTTTCTTT. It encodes CASSLLQGMNTEAFF.

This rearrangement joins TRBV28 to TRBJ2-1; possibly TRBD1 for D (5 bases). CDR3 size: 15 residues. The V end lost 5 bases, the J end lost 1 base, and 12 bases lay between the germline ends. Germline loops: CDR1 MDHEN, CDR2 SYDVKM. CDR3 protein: CASSASGYSYNEQFF. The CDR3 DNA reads TGTGCCAGCAGTGCATCAGGGTATTCCTACAATGAGCAGTTCTTC. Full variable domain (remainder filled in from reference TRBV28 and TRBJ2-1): DVKVTQSSRYLVKRTGEKVFLECVQDMDHENMFWYRQDPGLGLRLIYFSYDVKMKEKGDIPEGYSVSREKKERFSLILESASTNQTSMYLCASSASGYSYNEQFFGPGTRLTVL.

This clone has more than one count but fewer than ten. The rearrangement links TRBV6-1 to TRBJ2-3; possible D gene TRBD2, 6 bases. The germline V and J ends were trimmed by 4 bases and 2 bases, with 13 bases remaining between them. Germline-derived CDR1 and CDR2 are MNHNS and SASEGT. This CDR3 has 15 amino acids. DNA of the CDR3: TGTGCCAGCAGTGGCGGGACTTCAAACACAGATACGCAGTATTTT. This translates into CASSGGTSNTDTQYF.

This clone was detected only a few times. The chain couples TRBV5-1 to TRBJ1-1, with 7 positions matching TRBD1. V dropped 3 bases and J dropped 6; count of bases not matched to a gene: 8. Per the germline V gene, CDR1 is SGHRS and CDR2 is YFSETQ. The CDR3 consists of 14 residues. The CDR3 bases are TGCGCCAGCAGCTCCGGGACAGAAGTCTCTGAAGCTTTCTTT. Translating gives CASSSGTEVSEAFF.

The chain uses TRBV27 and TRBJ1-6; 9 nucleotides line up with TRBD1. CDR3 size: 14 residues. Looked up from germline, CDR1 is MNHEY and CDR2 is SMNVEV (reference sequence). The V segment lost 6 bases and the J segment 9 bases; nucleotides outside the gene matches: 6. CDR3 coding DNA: TGTGCCAGCAGAATCTACAGGGGGCCTTCACCCCTCCACTTT. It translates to CASRIYRGPSPLHF.

The CDR3 bases are TGCGCCAGCAGCCCGTGGACTAGCCCGGGGGAGCAGTACTTC. Protein sequence: CASSPWTSPGEQYF. V is TRBV5-1 and J is TRBJ2-7, with 8 bases that match TRBD2. Germline values: CDR1 SGHRS, CDR2 YFSETQ. Trimming took 4 bases from V and 7 from J; bases not matched to a gene: 10. The CDR3 is made up of 14 amino acids. The full variable domain, completed using reference TRBV5-1 and TRBJ2-7, is KAGVTQTPRYLIKTRGQQVTLSCSPISGHRSVSWYQQTPGQGLQFLFEYFSETQRNKGNFPGRFSGRQFSNSRSEMNVSTLELGDSALYLCASSPWTSPGEQYFGPGTRLTVT.

This chain's CDR3 is CASSLWSGAKGGYGYTF. The CDR3 DNA reads as TGTGCCAGCAGCTTGTGGTCAGGGGCTAAGGGAGGGTATGGCTACACCTTC. The chain couples TRBV5-4 to TRBJ1-2, with D possibly being TRBD1 (6 bases). The CDR3 loop spans 17 amino acids. Trimming shortened V by 1 base and J by 5 bases, and 21 bases separated the two germline ends. The germline gives CDR1 SGHNT, CDR2 YYREEE (reference sequence).

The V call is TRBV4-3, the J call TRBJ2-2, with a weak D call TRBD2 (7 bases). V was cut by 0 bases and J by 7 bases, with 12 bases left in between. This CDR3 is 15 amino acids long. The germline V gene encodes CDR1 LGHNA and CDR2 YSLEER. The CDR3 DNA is TGCGCCAGCAGCCAAGAAGGGGGGGGCATCGGGGAGCTGTTTTTT. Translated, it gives CASSQEGGGIGELFF.

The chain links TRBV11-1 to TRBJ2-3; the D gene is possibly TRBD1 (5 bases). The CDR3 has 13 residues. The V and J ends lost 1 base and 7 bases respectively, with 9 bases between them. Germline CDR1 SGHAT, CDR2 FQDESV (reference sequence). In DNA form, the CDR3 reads TGTGCCAGCAGCTTAGTACAGGCCCATACGCAGTATTTT. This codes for CASSLVQAHTQYF.

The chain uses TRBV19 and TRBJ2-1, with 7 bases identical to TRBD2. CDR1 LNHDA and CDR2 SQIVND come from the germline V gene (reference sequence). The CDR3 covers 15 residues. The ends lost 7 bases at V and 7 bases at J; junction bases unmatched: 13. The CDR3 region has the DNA TGTGCCAGTAATCAAGGGCTAGCGGCCGGTAATGAGCAGTTCTTC. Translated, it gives CASNQGLAAGNEQFF.

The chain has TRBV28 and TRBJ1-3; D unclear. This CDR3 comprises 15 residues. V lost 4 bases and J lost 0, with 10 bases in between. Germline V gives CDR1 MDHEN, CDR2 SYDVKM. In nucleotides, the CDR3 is TGTGCCAGCAGTTATACTCCGAGCTCTGGAAACACCATATATTTT. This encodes CASSYTPSSGNTIYF.

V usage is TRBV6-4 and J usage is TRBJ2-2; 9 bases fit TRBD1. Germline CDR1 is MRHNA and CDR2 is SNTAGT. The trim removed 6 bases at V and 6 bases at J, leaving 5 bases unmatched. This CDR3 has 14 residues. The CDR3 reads CASSPGTGPGELFF. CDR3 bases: TGTGCCAGCAGCCCCGGGACAGGGCCCGGGGAGCTGTTTTTT.

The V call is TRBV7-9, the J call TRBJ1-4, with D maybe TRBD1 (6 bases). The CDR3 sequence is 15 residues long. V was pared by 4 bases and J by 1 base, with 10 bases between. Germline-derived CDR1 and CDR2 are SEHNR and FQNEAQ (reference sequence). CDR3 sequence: CASSWVGGTNEKLFF. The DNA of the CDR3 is TGTGCCAGCAGCTGGGTAGGGGGAACTAATGAAAAACTGTTTTTT.

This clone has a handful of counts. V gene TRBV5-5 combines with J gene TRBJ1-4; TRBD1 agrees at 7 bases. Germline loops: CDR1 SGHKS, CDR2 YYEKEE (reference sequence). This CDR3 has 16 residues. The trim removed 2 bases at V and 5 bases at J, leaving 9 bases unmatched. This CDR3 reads CASSLRGTGVNEKLFF. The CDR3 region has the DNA TGTGCCAGCAGCTTAAGGGGAACAGGGGTGAATGAAAAACTGTTTTTT.

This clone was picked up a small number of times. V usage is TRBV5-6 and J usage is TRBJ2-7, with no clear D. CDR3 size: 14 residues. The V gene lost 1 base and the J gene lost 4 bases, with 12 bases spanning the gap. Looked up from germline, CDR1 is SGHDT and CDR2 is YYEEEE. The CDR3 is CASSLLDTYYEQYF. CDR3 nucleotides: TGTGCCAGCAGCTTGTTAGATACCTATTACGAGCAGTACTTC.

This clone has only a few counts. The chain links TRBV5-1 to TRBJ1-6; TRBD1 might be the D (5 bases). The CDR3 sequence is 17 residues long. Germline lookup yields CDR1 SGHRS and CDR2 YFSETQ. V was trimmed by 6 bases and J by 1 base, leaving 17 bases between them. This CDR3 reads CASTPWGDFSYNSPLHF. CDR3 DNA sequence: TGCGCCAGCACCCCTTGGGGGGATTTTTCCTATAATTCACCCCTCCACTTT.

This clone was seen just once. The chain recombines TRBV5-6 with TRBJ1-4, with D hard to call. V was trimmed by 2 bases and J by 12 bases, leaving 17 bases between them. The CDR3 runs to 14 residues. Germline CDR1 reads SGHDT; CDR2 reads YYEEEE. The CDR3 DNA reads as TGTGCCAGCAGCTTCGAGGGCGCGAAAAGGGAACTGTTTTTT. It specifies CASSFEGAKRELFF.

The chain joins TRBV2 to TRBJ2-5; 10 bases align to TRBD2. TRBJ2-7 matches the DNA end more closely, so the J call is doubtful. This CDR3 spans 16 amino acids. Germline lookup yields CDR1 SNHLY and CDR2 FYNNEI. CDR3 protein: CAREGDKREGHHEQYF. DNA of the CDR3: TGTGCCAGAGAAGGGGATAAGCGGGAGGGCCACCACGAGCAGTACTTC.

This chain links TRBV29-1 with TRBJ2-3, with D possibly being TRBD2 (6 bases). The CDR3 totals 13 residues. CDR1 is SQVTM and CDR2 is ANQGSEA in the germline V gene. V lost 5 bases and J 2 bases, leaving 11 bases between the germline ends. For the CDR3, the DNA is TGCAGCGTTCCGGGACTTATCACAGATACGCAGTATTTT. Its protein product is CSVPGLITDTQYF.

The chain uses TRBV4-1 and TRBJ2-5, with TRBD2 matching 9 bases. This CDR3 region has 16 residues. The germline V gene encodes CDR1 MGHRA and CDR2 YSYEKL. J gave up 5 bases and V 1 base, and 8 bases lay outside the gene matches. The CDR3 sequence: CASSQGGSGRSETQYF. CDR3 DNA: TGCGCCAGCAGCCAAGGGGGCAGCGGGAGGTCGGAGACCCAGTACTTC.

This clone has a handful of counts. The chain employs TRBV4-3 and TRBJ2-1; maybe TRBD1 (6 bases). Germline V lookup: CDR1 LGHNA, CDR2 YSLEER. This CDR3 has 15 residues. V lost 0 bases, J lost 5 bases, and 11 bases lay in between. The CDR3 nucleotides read TGCGCCAGCAGCCAAGATACAGGGTTCGACAATGAGCAGTTCTTC. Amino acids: CASSQDTGFDNEQFF.